Below are 24 T cell receptor beta chains sequenced from a single sample in a study of T cell responses to AZD1222 COVID-19 vaccine. TCRdb keeps only in-frame clones here, not all; method: immunoSEQ multiplex PCR. The sample contains 35,000 to 45,000 clones, approximately 83% of which appear only once. The sequencing used peripheral blood, collected 28 days after the second AZD1222 dose. The receptor source for this set is an adult who received the AZD1222 COVID-19 vaccine.

The chain has TRBV4-2 and TRBJ1-2, with D tentatively TRBD1 (6 bases). Trimming left V 2 bases short and J 6 bases short, with 19 bases between. The CDR3 spans 16 residues. Per the germline V gene, CDR1 is LGHNA and CDR2 is YNFKEQ. This CDR3 is CASSQLGGQGEDGYTF. Written as DNA, the CDR3 is TGTGCCAGCAGCCAATTAGGGGGGCAGGGTGAGGATGGCTACACCTTC.

This clone is a singleton in its sample. The rearrangement links TRBV6-2 or TRBV6-3 to TRBJ1-2; TRBD1 matches at 8 bases. Losses at the gene ends were 5 bases for V and 5 bases for J; bases not matched to a gene: 4. The CDR3 is made up of 13 amino acids. Germline CDR1 is MNHEY and CDR2 is SVGEGT. The CDR3 DNA is TGTGCCAGCAGTAACGGACAGGGTTATGGCTACACCTTC. Its protein is CASSNGQGYGYTF.

This clone was seen more than once but under ten times. The chain recombines TRBV29-1 with TRBJ1-1, with 7 bases identical to TRBD1. The CDR3 covers 13 residues. V shed 5 bases and J 0 bases; nucleotides not matched to a gene: 3. Germline CDR1 is SQVTM and CDR2 is ANQGSEA. This chain's CDR3 is CSVQGDLNTEAFF. The CDR3 DNA is TGCAGCGTTCAGGGGGACCTGAACACTGAAGCTTTCTTT.

The rearrangement links TRBV15 to TRBJ1-4; D gene uncertain. CDR1 and CDR2 from the germline V gene are LNHNV and YYDKDF (reference sequence). The V gene lost 4 bases and the J gene lost 5 bases, with 20 bases spanning the gap. The CDR3 is 17 residues long. In nucleotides, the CDR3 is TGTGCCACCAGCACCACAAACGCGGGATACCGGAATGAAAAACTGTTTTTT. Translating it yields CATSTTNAGYRNEKLFF.

V gene TRBV29-1 combines with J gene TRBJ1-1; no reliable D call. Deletions cut 4 bases from V and 11 bases from J, with 14 bases between. The CDR3 is 11 amino acids. The germline V gene encodes CDR1 SQVTM and CDR2 ANQGSEA. The CDR3 DNA sequence: TGCAGCGTTGTTCCCACCTCTGCGGCTTTCTTT. This gives the protein CSVVPTSAAFF.

This clone has more than one count but fewer than ten. The chain carries TRBV7-9 and TRBJ2-1, with TRBD1 matching over 9 bases. This CDR3 contains 13 residues. V was pared by 3 bases and J by 10 bases, with 4 bases of the junction left unmatched. CDR1 and CDR2 from the germline V gene are SEHNR and FQNEAQ (reference sequence). CDR3 protein: CASSFLTGGEQFF. The CDR3 DNA sequence: TGTGCCAGCAGCTTCCTAACAGGGGGCGAGCAGTTCTTC. The full variable domain, its missing parts supplied by reference TRBV7-9 and TRBJ2-1, is DTGVSQNPRHKITKRGQNVTFRCDPISEHNRLYWYRQTLGQGPEFLTYFQNEAQLEKSRLLSDRFSAERPKGSFSTLEIQRTEQGDSAMYLCASSFLTGGEQFFGPGTRLTVL.

This clone was counted only a few times. The rearrangement uses TRBV20-1 and TRBJ1-4; D is undetermined. V gave up 3 bases and J gave up 8 bases, with 10 bases separating them. Germline V gene data show CDR1 as DFQATT and CDR2 as SNEGSKA (reference sequence). This CDR3 region has 12 residues. The CDR3 DNA is TGCAGTGCTAGTTACGGGGTGGAAAAACTGTTTTTT. Protein: CSASYGVEKLFF.

This chain uses TRBV11-3 with TRBJ2-3; D is perhaps TRBD2 (7 bases). Germline V CDR1 and CDR2: SGHNT, YENEEA. V was cut by 4 bases and J by 1 base, with 18 bases left in between. This CDR3 is 17 amino acids long. DNA for the CDR3: TGTGCCAGCAGCTCCCGCTTCGGGGAGGGGGGCACAGATACGCAGTATTTT. Translation gives CASSSRFGEGGTDTQYF.

This chain joins TRBV4-2 and TRBJ2-7; 7 bases are shared with TRBD2. The CDR3 runs 18 residues. CDR1 LGHNA and CDR2 YNFKEQ come from the germline V gene. The J segment lost 4 bases and the V segment lost 0 bases, leaving 15 bases of the junction unmatched. The chain's CDR3 is CASSQDIVNVGGKYEQYF. Written as DNA, the CDR3 is TGTGCCAGCAGCCAAGATATAGTTAATGTGGGGGGGAAGTACGAGCAGTACTTC.

The chain is built from TRBV5-4 and TRBJ1-2; D is ambiguous. This CDR3 spans 15 amino acids. Germline V gene sequence: CDR1 SGHNT, CDR2 YYREEE (reference sequence). The ends were cut back, 2 bases at V and 0 bases at J, with 11 bases in the middle. CDR3 DNA: TGTGCCAGCAGCTTCCCGCCGCCTTCTAACTATGGCTACACCTTC. Its protein product is CASSFPPPSNYGYTF.

The chain couples TRBV7-6 to TRBJ2-2; possible D gene TRBD1, 6 bases. Deletions cut 3 bases from V and 5 bases from J, with 16 bases between. The CDR3 runs to 16 residues. Germline V gene lookup returns CDR1 SGHVS and CDR2 FNYEAQ. In DNA form, the CDR3 reads TGTGCCAGCAGCTTTTCAATCGGCAGGGGAACCGGGGAGCTGTTTTTT. This translates into CASSFSIGRGTGELFF.

The V and J genes are TRBV5-1 and TRBJ2-7; TRBD1 matches 9 bases. The J segment lost 2 bases and the V segment lost 4 bases, leaving 4 bases of the junction unmatched. CDR3 length: 14 amino acids. CDR1 and CDR2 (germline): SGHRS, YFSETQ. CDR3 amino acids: CASSPTGGAYEQYF. CDR3 nucleotides: TGCGCCAGCAGCCCGACAGGGGGGGCCTACGAGCAGTACTTC.

The chain couples TRBV9 to TRBJ2-7; weak D call: TRBD1 (6 bases). Trimming pared 2 bases from V and 3 bases from J, leaving 12 bases between. Per the germline V gene, CDR1 is SGDLS and CDR2 is YYNGEE. The CDR3 extends over 14 amino acids. The CDR3 protein is CASSVSGGNYEQYF. The CDR3 DNA reads as TGTGCCAGCAGCGTGAGTGGGGGCAACTACGAGCAGTACTTC.

The CDR3 DNA reads TGTGCCAGCAGCTTCTACGGGGAGAACACTGAAGCTTTCTTT. The encoded protein is CASSFYGENTEAFF. This sequence joins TRBV11-3 and TRBJ1-1; D unclear. This CDR3 comprises 14 residues. V lost 3 bases and J 1 base, leaving 9 bases between the germline ends. CDR1 is SGHNT and CDR2 is YENEEA in the germline V gene. Looking up the rest from reference TRBV11-3 and TRBJ1-1 gives the full variable domain: EAGVVQSPRYKIIEKKQPVAFWCNPISGHNTLYWYLQNLGQGPELLIRYENEEAVDDSQLPKDRFSAERLKGVDSTLKIQPAELGDSAVYLCASSFYGENTEAFFGQGTRLTVV.

The V gene is TRBV7-3, the J gene TRBJ2-7, with 7 bases matching TRBD2. V was pared by 2 bases and J by 4 bases, with 2 bases of the junction left unmatched. The CDR3 has 13 amino acids. CDR1 is SGHTA, CDR2 FQGTGA, per germline. The CDR3 loop reads CASSLGRGYEQYF. The CDR3 bases are TGTGCCAGCAGCTTAGGGCGGGGGTACGAGCAGTACTTC.

This clone was picked up one time. V is TRBV7-6 and J is TRBJ2-7; unclear D gene. Germline V CDR1 and CDR2: SGHVS, FNYEAQ. The CDR3 is made up of 15 amino acids. Trimming removed 1 base from V and 0 bases from J, with 10 bases in between. CDR3 loop: CASSLEAPSSYEQYF. In nucleotides, the CDR3 is TGTGCCAGCAGCTTAGAAGCCCCTAGCTCCTACGAGCAGTACTTC.

The chain combines TRBV5-6 with TRBJ1-2, with D perhaps matching TRBD1 (5 bases). Germline-derived CDR1 and CDR2 are SGHDT and YYEEEE. This CDR3 is built from 12 residues. The V and J ends lost 1 base and 8 bases respectively, with 9 bases between them. The CDR3 DNA reads TGTGCCAGCAGCTTGTTAGGGGAGGGCTACACCTTC. Its translation is CASSLLGEGYTF.

This chain uses TRBV19 with TRBJ2-7; weak D call: TRBD1 (6 bases). Germline V lookup: CDR1 LNHDA, CDR2 SQIVND (reference sequence). Deletions cut 2 bases from V and 0 bases from J, with 14 bases between. This CDR3 is 16 amino acids long. DNA for the CDR3: TGTGCCAGTAGTATAAGGGGGACGGCGAGCTCCTACGAGCAGTACTTC. Its translation: CASSIRGTASSYEQYF.

This sequence joins TRBV18 and TRBJ2-3; D remains unclear. Trimming removed 3 bases from V and 2 bases from J, with 12 bases in between. This CDR3 is built from 15 residues. Per the germline V gene, CDR1 is KGHSH and CDR2 is LQKENI. The CDR3 DNA is TGTGCCAGCTCACCCCTCCAAGGGTTCACAGATACGCAGTATTTT. Translation gives CASSPLQGFTDTQYF.

The rearrangement uses TRBV27 and TRBJ2-3; maybe TRBD1 (5 bases). Between the trimmed V and J ends, which lost 0 bases and 5 bases, there was a span of 12 bases. Per the germline V gene, CDR1 is MNHEY and CDR2 is SMNVEV (reference sequence). This CDR3 has 15 residues. CDR3 bases: TGTGCCAGCAGTTTATCGCAGGGTTGGGGAGATACGCAGTATTTT. Protein: CASSLSQGWGDTQYF.

The chain combines TRBV5-1 with TRBJ2-1, with TRBD1 matching over 8 bases. This CDR3 is built from 14 residues. With 4 bases clipped from V and 2 bases from J, the junction kept 2 bases outside the gene matches. In germline, CDR1 is SGHRS, CDR2 YFSETQ. The CDR3 region has the DNA TGCGCCAGCAGCCCGGGACAGGCCTACAATGAGCAGTTCTTC. Protein sequence: CASSPGQAYNEQFF.

The V gene is TRBV2, the J gene TRBJ1-4; no clear D gene. Germline lookup yields CDR1 SNHLY and CDR2 FYNNEI. This CDR3 is 13 amino acids long. V lost 4 bases to trimming and J lost 5 bases, with 8 bases between them. The CDR3 sequence is CASSVQLNEKLFF. The DNA for the CDR3 is TGTGCCAGCAGTGTACAGCTAAATGAAAAACTGTTTTTT.

This rearrangement joins TRBV19 to TRBJ2-7; 9 nucleotides align to TRBD1. Germline V CDR1 and CDR2: LNHDA, SQIVND (reference sequence). The J segment lost 3 bases and the V segment lost 5 bases, leaving 2 bases of the junction unmatched. The CDR3 length is 13 residues. DNA of the CDR3: TGTGCCAGTAGTGGGACAGGGTTCTACGAGCAGTACTTC. Translated, it gives CASSGTGFYEQYF.

For the CDR3, the DNA is TGTGCCAGTAGTATCCAGGGCGGCGGAGACTCACCCCTCCACTTT. Translating gives CASSIQGGGDSPLHF. The chain uses TRBV19 and TRBJ1-6, with D perhaps TRBD1 (5 bases). This CDR3 spans 15 amino acids. Germline values: CDR1 LNHDA, CDR2 SQIVND (reference sequence). Trimming left V 3 bases short and J 10 bases short, with 16 bases between. Full variable domain (remainder filled in from reference TRBV19 and TRBJ1-6): DGGITQSPKYLFRKEGQNVTLSCEQNLNHDAMYWYRQDPGQGLRLIYYSQIVNDFQKGDIAEGYSVSREKKESFPLTVTSAQKNPTAFYLCASSIQGGGDSPLHFGNGTRLTVT.